Below are 8 T cell receptor beta chains sequenced from a single sample in a study of radiation and T cells in renal cell carcinoma. As for time point: blood 4 weeks post-SBRT, at nephrectomy. As to treatment: 15 Gy SBRT to primary tumor, nephrectomy 4 weeks later. Clones were read by immunoSEQ multiplex PCR, and TCRdb kept only the in-frame ones, dropping some. The sample has tens of thousands of clones, around four fifths seen once. The sample in question was blood, obtained from a patient whose treatment included radiotherapy and nephrectomy. These receptors all stem from a woman aged 65 to 85 with renal cell carcinoma.

This sequence joins TRBV4-3 and TRBJ2-4; D is perhaps TRBD1 (8 bases). CDR1 and CDR2 from the germline V gene are LGHNA and YSLEER. CDR3 length: 17 residues. V was cut by 1 base and J by 5 bases, with 18 bases left in between. CDR3 DNA: TGCGCCAGCAGCCAAGCCCTCACACAGGGGGGGGAAAACATTCAGTACTTC. Its translation: CASSQALTQGGENIQYF.

There are many counts of this clone. J is TRBJ2-1 and V is TRBV5-4; D unresolved. V dropped 1 base and J dropped 4 bases, with 9 bases sitting between them. Germline loops: CDR1 SGHNT, CDR2 YYREEE (reference sequence). The CDR3 extends over 14 amino acids. The CDR3 region is CASSLFGRYNEQFF. CDR3 sequence (DNA): TGTGCCAGCAGCTTGTTTGGGCGGTACAATGAGCAGTTCTTC.

The chain recombines TRBV5-1 with TRBJ1-2; D is perhaps TRBD1 (6 bases). V was shortened by 0 bases and J by 6 bases, with 12 bases between the two germline ends. CDR3 length equals 14 residues. The germline V gene has CDR1 SGHRS and CDR2 YFSETQ. CDR3 in amino acids: CASSLDEGVNGYTF. CDR3 DNA sequence: TGCGCCAGCAGCTTGGACGAGGGGGTAAATGGCTACACCTTC.

The CDR3 spells CASSPQGSGSAGTGELFF. CDR3 sequence (DNA): TGTGCCAGCAGCCCCCAGGGTAGCGGGAGTGCGGGAACCGGGGAGCTGTTTTTT. This chain joins TRBV7-9 and TRBJ2-2; 9 bases agree with TRBD2. The CDR3 is 18 residues long. V trimming: 5 bases; J trimming: 5 bases; junction bases outside the gene matches: 15. Looked up from germline, CDR1 is SEHNR and CDR2 is FQNEAQ (reference sequence). The variable domain in full, with the rest retrieved from reference TRBV7-9 and TRBJ2-2, is DTGVSQNPRHKITKRGQNVTFRCDPISEHNRLYWYRQTLGQGPEFLTYFQNEAQLEKSRLLSDRFSAERPKGSFSTLEIQRTEQGDSAMYLCASSPQGSGSAGTGELFFGEGSRLTVL.

This rearrangement joins TRBV5-1 to TRBJ2-3; 8 positions match TRBD2. Germline assignment: CDR1 SGHRS and CDR2 YFSETQ. V trimming: 3 bases; J trimming: 4 bases; junction bases outside the gene matches: 10. The CDR3 is made up of 16 amino acids. This CDR3 is CASSWPPAGGPDTQYF. Written as DNA, the CDR3 is TGCGCCAGCAGCTGGCCCCCTGCGGGAGGTCCAGATACGCAGTATTTT.

The chain employs TRBV7-2 and TRBJ2-3; no definite D call. There are 15 residues in the CDR3. V was shortened by 1 base and J by 0 bases, with 8 bases between the two germline ends. Looked up from germline, CDR1 is SGHTA and CDR2 is FQGNSA. This CDR3 is CASSLGGVSTDTQYF. The CDR3 DNA reads as TGTGCCAGCAGCTTAGGTGGGGTTAGCACAGATACGCAGTATTTT.

The chain employs TRBV5-1 and TRBJ2-7; TRBD1 matches at 8 bases. The CDR3 contains 14 residues. J gave up 2 bases and V 4 bases, and 5 bases lay outside the gene matches. The germline gives CDR1 SGHRS, CDR2 YFSETQ. The CDR3 loop reads CASSLGTGPYEQYF. In nucleotides, the CDR3 is TGCGCCAGCAGCCTCGGGACAGGCCCCTACGAGCAGTACTTC.

This clone has just a few counts. The rearrangement links TRBV5-6 to TRBJ1-5; TRBD1 might be the D (5 bases). The V and J ends lost 0 bases and 0 bases respectively, with 7 bases between them. The CDR3 totals 15 residues. Germline V lookup: CDR1 SGHDT, CDR2 YYEEEE. DNA of the CDR3: TGTGCCAGCAGCTTGGGACAGTATAGCAATCAGCCCCAGCATTTT. Encoded protein: CASSLGQYSNQPQHF. Together with reference TRBV5-6 and TRBJ1-5, the CDR3 gives the full variable domain: DAGVTQSPTHLIKTRGQQVTLRCSPKSGHDTVSWYQQALGQGPQFIFQYYEEEERQRGNFPDRFSGHQFPNYSSELNVNALLLGDSALYLCASSLGQYSNQPQHFGDGTRLSIL.